A selection of T cell receptor beta chains follows, all from one sample in a study of T cells in Graves' hyperthyroidism and ophthalmopathy. MiXCR, applied by TCRdb to the multiplex PCR reads, yields one record per CDR3 protein. In the table there are roughly 150,000 distinct CDR3 sequences, roughly 10% of which are singletons. Sequences were obtained from blood. Receptors originate from a woman aged 18-29 years with Graves' hyperthyroidism that later progressed to Graves' ophthalmopathy. Each CDR3 is given with its conserved first and last residue. A D gene is named only where the DNA matches it firmly. Clone size is shown for a subset of rows, as once, few, many or a class of expanded clone.

clone_size: few
v_call: TRBV19
d_call: NA
j_call: TRBJ2-6
cdr3_nt: TGTGCCAGTAGTATTCTCAGGGGAGATGGGGCCAACGTCCTGACTTTC
cdr3_aa: CASSILRGDGANVLTF

clone_size: NA
v_call: TRBV27
d_call: NA
j_call: TRBJ1-1
cdr3_nt: TGTGCCAGCAGTTTTGGGGGGGCGCGCACTGAAGCTTTCTTT
cdr3_aa: CASSFGGARTEAFF

clone_size: many
v_call: TRBV2
d_call: TRBD1
j_call: TRBJ2-5
cdr3_nt: TGTGCCAGCAGTGGACAGGGCGGTAAGCAAGAGACCCAGTACTTC
cdr3_aa: CASSGQGGKQETQYF

clone_size: many
v_call: TRBV20-1
d_call: NA
j_call: TRBJ2-7
cdr3_nt: TGCAGTGCTAGGCCCCTCCAACCATACGAGCAGTACTTC
cdr3_aa: CSARPLQPYEQYF

clone_size: many
v_call: TRBV12-3/TRBV12-4
d_call: TRBD1
j_call: TRBJ2-7
cdr3_nt: TGTGCCAGCAGTATAGAGACAGGGGGCATTTACGAGCAGTACTTC
cdr3_aa: CASSIETGGIYEQYF

clone_size: NA
v_call: TRBV6-1
d_call: NA
j_call: TRBJ2-2
cdr3_nt: TGTGCCAGCAAGCCTAGATCCGGGGAGCTGTTTTTT
cdr3_aa: CASKPRSGELFF

clone_size: many
v_call: TRBV29-1
d_call: NA
j_call: TRBJ1-2
cdr3_nt: TGCAGCGTTGATAAGGTAGACTTAAGGGGTGGCTACACCTTC
cdr3_aa: CSVDKVDLRGGYTF

clone_size: many
v_call: TRBV6-6
d_call: NA
j_call: TRBJ2-1
cdr3_nt: TGTGCCAGCAGTTACGATTTAGTGGGCAATGAGCAGTTCTTC
cdr3_aa: CASSYDLVGNEQFF

clone_size: NA
v_call: TRBV6-1
d_call: NA
j_call: TRBJ1-2
cdr3_nt: TGTGCCGGCAGTGAGGCGGGGGTCCACCAAGGAGGTGGCTACACCTTC
cdr3_aa: CAGSEAGVHQGGGYTF

clone_size: NA
v_call: TRBV7-9
d_call: NA
j_call: TRBJ2-5
cdr3_nt: TGTGCCAGCAGCTTACCAGCGGAGCAAGAGACCCAGTACTTC
cdr3_aa: CASSLPAEQETQYF

clone_size: many
v_call: TRBV20-1
d_call: NA
j_call: TRBJ1-4
cdr3_nt: TGCAGTGCTAGTAGAGCAGGGACAAATGAAAAACTGTTTTTT
cdr3_aa: CSASRAGTNEKLFF

clone_size: many
v_call: TRBV4-1
d_call: NA
j_call: TRBJ2-7
cdr3_nt: TGCGCCAGCAGCCAAGGTTCGGGCAATACCTACGAGCAGTACTTC
cdr3_aa: CASSQGSGNTYEQYF

clone_size: many
v_call: TRBV11-2
d_call: NA
j_call: TRBJ1-6
cdr3_nt: TGTGCCAGCAGCTCGACTGGGGGCTCCTATAATTCACCCCTCCACTTT
cdr3_aa: CASSSTGGSYNSPLHF

clone_size: many
v_call: TRBV5-1
d_call: TRBD1
j_call: TRBJ1-2
cdr3_nt: TGCGCCAGCAGTCAAGACAGGGGGAATGGCTACACCTTC
cdr3_aa: CASSQDRGNGYTF

clone_size: NA
v_call: TRBV24-1
d_call: NA
j_call: TRBJ2-7
cdr3_nt: TGTGCCACCAGTGATGGTGGGGCGGAGGAGCAGTACTTC
cdr3_aa: CATSDGGAEEQYF

clone_size: NA
v_call: TRBV6-2/TRBV6-3
d_call: NA
j_call: TRBJ2-1
cdr3_nt: TGTGCCAGCAGTTACGGAGGTAGACAACTCTCCTACAATGAGCAGTTCTTC
cdr3_aa: CASSYGGRQLSYNEQFF

clone_size: many
v_call: TRBV20-1
d_call: NA
j_call: TRBJ1-5
cdr3_nt: TGCAGTGCTTCGGACAGTTATAGCAATCAGCCCCAGCATTTT
cdr3_aa: CSASDSYSNQPQHF

clone_size: many
v_call: TRBV2
d_call: NA
j_call: TRBJ2-1
cdr3_nt: TGTGCCAGCAGTGAAGGAGTAAGCTCCTACAATGAGCAGTTCTTC
cdr3_aa: CASSEGVSSYNEQFF

clone_size: many
v_call: TRBV20-1
d_call: TRBD2
j_call: TRBJ2-5
cdr3_nt: TGCAGTGCTATCCCGAATAGCGGGGGGCCCCTAGGTCCACAAGAGACCCAGTACTTC
cdr3_aa: CSAIPNSGGPLGPQETQYF

clone_size: many
v_call: TRBV6-5
d_call: NA
j_call: TRBJ2-7
cdr3_nt: TGTGCCAGCAGTTACGGATCGAGGGACGAGCAGTACTTC
cdr3_aa: CASSYGSRDEQYF

clone_size: NA
v_call: TRBV5-1
d_call: TRBD2
j_call: TRBJ2-1
cdr3_nt: TGCGCCAGCAGCTTGGGCGGGAGCAATGAGCAGTTCTTC
cdr3_aa: CASSLGGSNEQFF

clone_size: many
v_call: TRBV6-6
d_call: NA
j_call: TRBJ2-7
cdr3_nt: TGTGCCAGCAGTTACTCGATTGGGTACGAGCAGTACTTC
cdr3_aa: CASSYSIGYEQYF

clone_size: many
v_call: TRBV3-1
d_call: TRBD2
j_call: TRBJ2-1
cdr3_nt: TGTGCCAGCAGCCAATGGGACGGGAGGGCCTATGAGCAGTTCTTC
cdr3_aa: CASSQWDGRAYEQFF

clone_size: many
v_call: TRBV25-1
d_call: TRBD1
j_call: TRBJ1-1
cdr3_nt: TGTGCCAGCAGTGCGGGACAGGGATACACTGAAGCTTTCTTT
cdr3_aa: CASSAGQGYTEAFF

clone_size: NA
v_call: TRBV5-6
d_call: TRBD2
j_call: TRBJ2-1
cdr3_nt: TGTGCCAGCAGCTCAACTAGCGGGGGGAATGAGCAGTTCTTC
cdr3_aa: CASSSTSGGNEQFF

clone_size: NA
v_call: TRBV6-5
d_call: TRBD2
j_call: TRBJ2-7
cdr3_nt: TGTGCCAGCAGTTACTCGGGACTAGCGGGGGGAATCGAGCAGTACTTC
cdr3_aa: CASSYSGLAGGIEQYF

clone_size: many
v_call: TRBV2
d_call: NA
j_call: TRBJ2-1
cdr3_nt: TGTGCCAGCAGTGAAAACTATAACTCCTACAATGAGCAGTTCTTC
cdr3_aa: CASSENYNSYNEQFF

clone_size: many
v_call: TRBV12-5
d_call: NA
j_call: TRBJ2-1
cdr3_nt: TGTGCTAGTGGTTTAGGCAGTGGTGGTCTCAACTACAATGAGCAGTTCTTC
cdr3_aa: CASGLGSGGLNYNEQFF

clone_size: many
v_call: TRBV19
d_call: TRBD1
j_call: TRBJ2-4
cdr3_nt: TGTGCCAGTAGTCCCCGGACAGGGCCGGGCAAAAACATTCAGTACTTC
cdr3_aa: CASSPRTGPGKNIQYF

clone_size: many
v_call: TRBV5-1
d_call: NA
j_call: TRBJ2-7
cdr3_nt: TGCGCCAGCAGCTTCTCGGGCACGAACACTTACGAGCAGTACTTC
cdr3_aa: CASSFSGTNTYEQYF

clone_size: many
v_call: TRBV6-1
d_call: NA
j_call: TRBJ1-2
cdr3_nt: TGTGCCAGCAGTGGCAGGGCCTATGGCTACACCTTC
cdr3_aa: CASSGRAYGYTF

clone_size: many
v_call: TRBV20-1
d_call: TRBD1
j_call: TRBJ1-4
cdr3_nt: TGCAGTGCTGTGGGACAGGGTCGTGAAAAACTGTTTTTT
cdr3_aa: CSAVGQGREKLFF

clone_size: many
v_call: TRBV7-8
d_call: NA
j_call: TRBJ1-5
cdr3_nt: TGTGCCAGCAGCTTATATGGTTGGTATAGCAATCAGCCCCAGCATTTT
cdr3_aa: CASSLYGWYSNQPQHF

clone_size: few
v_call: TRBV7-9
d_call: TRBD2
j_call: TRBJ2-2
cdr3_nt: TGTGCCAGCGAGCGGGGCTACACCGGGGAGCTGTTTTTT
cdr3_aa: CASERGYTGELFF

clone_size: few
v_call: TRBV30
d_call: NA
j_call: TRBJ2-4
cdr3_nt: TGTGCCTGGAACAGGGGGGGGGGGCTCAAAAACATTCAGTACTTC
cdr3_aa: CAWNRGGGLKNIQYF

clone_size: many
v_call: TRBV10-3
d_call: TRBD2
j_call: TRBJ2-1
cdr3_nt: TGTGCCATCAGTGATACGGGGGGAAACAATGAGCAGTTCTTC
cdr3_aa: CAISDTGGNNEQFF

clone_size: NA
v_call: TRBV5-5
d_call: TRBD1
j_call: TRBJ2-3
cdr3_nt: TGTGCCAGCAGCTTGGGGTGGGGACAGGGCGCAGATACGCAGTATTTT
cdr3_aa: CASSLGWGQGADTQYF

clone_size: many
v_call: TRBV18
d_call: NA
j_call: TRBJ1-1
cdr3_nt: TGTGCCAGCTCACTAGGACAGACCCTGAACACTGAAGCTTTCTTT
cdr3_aa: CASSLGQTLNTEAFF

clone_size: many
v_call: TRBV6-2/TRBV6-3
d_call: NA
j_call: TRBJ2-3
cdr3_nt: TGTGCCAGCAGTTACCTCCGACTGGCAGATACGCAGTATTTT
cdr3_aa: CASSYLRLADTQYF

clone_size: many
v_call: TRBV7-7
d_call: NA
j_call: TRBJ1-1
cdr3_nt: TGTGCTAGCCCACTAACAGGGTTTGAAGCTTTCTTT
cdr3_aa: CASPLTGFEAFF

clone_size: many
v_call: TRBV6-1
d_call: NA
j_call: TRBJ1-5
cdr3_nt: TGTGCCAGCAGTTCCGGGGGCAATCAGCCCCAGCATTTT
cdr3_aa: CASSSGGNQPQHF

clone_size: many
v_call: TRBV10-3
d_call: NA
j_call: TRBJ2-7
cdr3_nt: TGTGCCATCAGTGAGCGGACCTTATACGAGCAGTACTTC
cdr3_aa: CAISERTLYEQYF

clone_size: many
v_call: TRBV7-3
d_call: NA
j_call: TRBJ1-2
cdr3_nt: TGTGCCAGCAGCCTTATGCAGGGGAGCCATGGCTACACCTTC
cdr3_aa: CASSLMQGSHGYTF

clone_size: many
v_call: TRBV3-1
d_call: NA
j_call: TRBJ2-3
cdr3_nt: TGTGCCAGCAGCCCCCGGCCGGGAGTGGAGCAGTATTTT
cdr3_aa: CASSPRPGVEQYF

clone_size: NA
v_call: TRBV5-8
d_call: NA
j_call: TRBJ1-2
cdr3_nt: TGTGCCAGCAGCTCGACAGCCCCCCTTAACTATGGCTACACCTTC
cdr3_aa: CASSSTAPLNYGYTF

clone_size: many
v_call: TRBV7-9
d_call: NA
j_call: TRBJ2-3
cdr3_nt: TGTGCCAGCAGTCCTCGGTGGTCAGATACGCAGTATTTT
cdr3_aa: CASSPRWSDTQYF

clone_size: many
v_call: TRBV7-9
d_call: TRBD2
j_call: TRBJ2-2
cdr3_nt: TGTGCCAGCAGCTTAGAGGCGGGGGCGAACACCGGGGAGCTGTTTTTT
cdr3_aa: CASSLEAGANTGELFF

clone_size: many
v_call: TRBV19
d_call: TRBD2
j_call: TRBJ2-7
cdr3_nt: TGTGCCAGTAGCTTCCGACAGGGAGGGACTAGCGGAGCAGCCCCGTACGAGCAGTACTTC
cdr3_aa: CASSFRQGGTSGAAPYEQYF

clone_size: NA
v_call: TRBV19
d_call: TRBD2
j_call: TRBJ2-7
cdr3_nt: TGTGCCAGTAGTGGGTCGGGGGGAGTCCTTCCCGAGCAGTACTTC
cdr3_aa: CASSGSGGVLPEQYF

clone_size: many
v_call: TRBV10-3
d_call: TRBD1
j_call: TRBJ2-5
cdr3_nt: TGTGCCATCAGTGAGTCTGGGACAGGGTGGCAAGAGACCCAGTACTTC
cdr3_aa: CAISESGTGWQETQYF

clone_size: many
v_call: TRBV2
d_call: NA
j_call: TRBJ1-5
cdr3_nt: TGTGCCTCCCAGGCGAGAGGGCAGCCCCAGCATTTT
cdr3_aa: CASQARGQPQHF

clone_size: many
v_call: TRBV7-9
d_call: TRBD2
j_call: TRBJ2-1
cdr3_nt: TGTGCCAGCAGCCCCCCGGGGTTAGCGGGAAGCAATGAGCAGTTCTTC
cdr3_aa: CASSPPGLAGSNEQFF

clone_size: many
v_call: TRBV11-2
d_call: NA
j_call: TRBJ1-1
cdr3_nt: TGTGCCAGCAGCTCTTACTTCGGGGGGGGGAACACTGAAGCTTTCTTT
cdr3_aa: CASSSYFGGGNTEAFF

clone_size: NA
v_call: TRBV6-5
d_call: TRBD1
j_call: TRBJ2-3
cdr3_nt: TGTGCCAGCAGTTATAGGGGGTACAGGGGGCCAGGAAAATCTACAGATACGCAGTATTTT
cdr3_aa: CASSYRGYRGPGKSTDTQYF

clone_size: many
v_call: TRBV6-6
d_call: NA
j_call: TRBJ1-1
cdr3_nt: TGTGCCAGCAGTTACCGCCAAACGAACACTGAAGCTTTCTTT
cdr3_aa: CASSYRQTNTEAFF

clone_size: many
v_call: TRBV7-3
d_call: NA
j_call: TRBJ2-7
cdr3_nt: TGTGCCAGCAGCTTACAGGCCTCGGGACACAGGACCTCCTACGAGCAGTACTTC
cdr3_aa: CASSLQASGHRTSYEQYF

clone_size: many
v_call: TRBV9
d_call: TRBD1
j_call: TRBJ1-1
cdr3_nt: TGTGCCAGCAGCGGGCGCCGGGACAGGGGGAGGGTTGACACTGAAGCTTTCTTT
cdr3_aa: CASSGRRDRGRVDTEAFF

clone_size: NA
v_call: TRBV20-1
d_call: NA
j_call: TRBJ2-3
cdr3_nt: TGCAGTGCTAGAGATTGGGCTGAGGGAGAAGGTACGCAGTATTTT
cdr3_aa: CSARDWAEGEGTQYF

clone_size: NA
v_call: TRBV13
d_call: NA
j_call: TRBJ2-7
cdr3_nt: TGTGCCAGCAGCTCGACTTTAACCTACGAGCAGTACTTC
cdr3_aa: CASSSTLTYEQYF

clone_size: many
v_call: TRBV6-2/TRBV6-3
d_call: TRBD2
j_call: TRBJ2-7
cdr3_nt: TGTGCCAGCAGTTATTGGACTAGCGGTCGGAACGAGCAGTACTTC
cdr3_aa: CASSYWTSGRNEQYF